Listed below are T cell receptor beta chains from one sample, sequenced in a study of blood T cell repertoires in COVID-19. TCRdb's table, derived via immunoSEQ multiplex PCR, lists solely in-frame clones and lacks some. The data show 150,000 to 200,000 clones, with roughly 83% seen just once and approximately 12% held by the top ten. Sequenced material: PBMCs or T cells enriched from blood (not recorded which). The origin of the receptors is a woman aged 55-70 years who had recovered from COVID-19. Each CDR3 is given with its conserved first and last residue. The D gene is left open where the match is weak. Clone size is shown for a subset of rows, as once, few, many or a class of expanded clone.

D gene | J gene | V gene | clone size | CDR3 DNA | CDR3 protein
. | TRBJ2-5 | TRBV15 | few | TGTGCCACCAGAAAGAACAGGGAAGAGACCCAGTACTTC | CATRKNREETQYF
TRBD1 | TRBJ2-7 | TRBV6-5 | . | TGTGCCAGCAGTTACTCAGGGGGCCTTGGGTACGAGCAGTACTTC | CASSYSGGLGYEQYF
TRBD1 | TRBJ1-5 | TRBV28 | . | TGTGCCAGCAGCCTCGACAGGGGTCAGCCCCAGCATTTT | CASSLDRGQPQHF
TRBD1 | TRBJ1-5 | TRBV7-8 | . | TGTGCCAGCAGCGCCCAGACAGGGAATCAGCCCCAGCATTTT | CASSAQTGNQPQHF
. | TRBJ1-1 | TRBV5-6 | . | TGTGCCAGCAGCGAACATGGTGAAGCTTTCTTT | CASSEHGEAFF
. | TRBJ2-7 | TRBV5-4 | once | TGTGCCAGCAGCTTGGACCGGAGCTACGAGCAGTACTTC | CASSLDRSYEQYF
. | TRBJ2-1 | TRBV3-1/TRBV3-2 | . | TGTGCCAGCAGCCAAGATCCAAACGCCCGCGGGTACAATGAGCAGTTCTTC | CASSQDPNARGYNEQFF
. | TRBJ1-5 | TRBV29-1 | once | TGCAGCGTTGTCGAACAGACCAATCAGCCCCAGCATTTT | CSVVEQTNQPQHF
. | TRBJ1-5 | TRBV9 | . | TGTGCCAGCAGCCCCGGGACACTGACCCAGCCCCAGCATTTT | CASSPGTLTQPQHF
. | TRBJ2-2 | TRBV5-1 | . | TGCGCCAGCAGCCCGAGAGATATCACCGGGGAGCTGTTTTTT | CASSPRDITGELFF
. | TRBJ1-2 | TRBV5-1 | . | TGCGCCAGCAGCTTGGCCCTGGAGGGCTACACCTTC | CASSLALEGYTF